The rows below give T cell receptor beta chains drawn from one sample of a study of PD-L1 blockade in urothelial cancer. TCRdb keeps only in-frame clones here, not all; method: immunoSEQ multiplex PCR. Found here are approximately 72,000 clones, approximately 86% of them singletons; the top ten hold 14% to 15%. The sample here was PBMCs, taken around atezolizumab (anti-PD-L1) treatment. The receptors stem from a man between 60 and 75 years old with urothelial cancer. CDR3s include the opening cysteine and the closing phenylalanine or tryptophan. D genes are given only for firm matches. Clone size appears in some rows only: once, few, many, or a class for an expanded clone.

TRBJ2-1	-	TRBD1	TRBV7-2	CASSLGGQGYEQFF	TGTGCCAGCAGCTTAGGGGGACAGGGATATGAGCAGTTCTTC
TRBJ2-7	-	TRBD1	TRBV30	CARRGQGAYEQYF	TGTGCTCGGAGGGGACAGGGGGCCTACGAGCAGTACTTC
TRBJ1-2	-	-	TRBV29-1	CSVDRGDGGYTF	TGCAGCGTTGATAGGGGCGACGGTGGCTACACCTTC
TRBJ1-5	-	-	TRBV6-1	CASSLRWVSSQPQHF	TGTGCCAGCAGCCTAAGGTGGGTTTCTAGTCAGCCCCAGCATTTT
TRBJ2-5	-	TRBD2	TRBV10-1	CASSEHSGTSGETQYF	TGCGCCAGCAGTGAGCATTCCGGGACTAGTGGGGAGACCCAGTACTTC
TRBJ1-6	-	TRBD1	TRBV2	CASSENRGSRNSPLHF	TGTGCCAGCAGTGAAAACAGGGGTAGTAGGAATTCACCCCTCCACTTT
TRBJ2-7	few	-	TRBV5-1	CASSQGTGDREQYF	TGCGCCAGCAGCCAAGGGACGGGAGATCGGGAGCAGTACTTC
TRBJ2-3	-	-	TRBV5-5	CASSFSTMDTQYF	TGTGCCAGCAGCTTTAGCACGATGGATACGCAGTATTTT
TRBJ1-1	once	TRBD1	TRBV9	CASSAYRGPNTEAFF	TGTGCCAGCAGCGCCTACAGGGGACCAAACACTGAAGCTTTCTTT
TRBJ2-1	once	TRBD1	TRBV4-3	CASSPGQGFYNEQFF	TGCGCCAGCAGCCCCGGACAGGGGTTTTACAATGAGCAGTTCTTC
TRBJ1-1	-	-	TRBV6-5	CASRKSEWNTEAFF	TGTGCCAGCAGAAAGTCGGAGTGGAACACTGAAGCTTTCTTT
TRBJ2-7	-	-	TRBV18	CASSPGEGDEQYF	TGTGCCAGCTCACCAGGGGAGGGGGACGAGCAGTACTTC
TRBJ1-1	-	TRBD1	TRBV7-2	CASSSYRGEAFF	TGTGCCAGCAGCTCCTACAGGGGGGAAGCTTTCTTT
TRBJ2-4	once	-	TRBV4-2	CASSQDGGLLAKNIQYF	TGTGCCAGCAGCCAAGATGGGGGGTTACTAGCCAAAAACATTCAGTACTTC
TRBJ2-1	-	-	TRBV5-1	CASSTDPGVLMNEQFF	TGCGCCAGCAGCACAGACCCAGGGGTTTTAATGAATGAGCAGTTCTTC
TRBJ2-3	-	TRBD1	TRBV7-9	CASSFPQGVTDTQYF	TGTGCCAGCAGCTTCCCCCAGGGGGTCACAGATACGCAGTATTTT
TRBJ1-2	-	-	TRBV28	CASTRGGGNYGYTF	TGTGCCAGCACCCGGGGTGGGGGCAACTATGGCTACACCTTC
TRBJ2-7	-	-	TRBV12-2	CASRSLLADYYEQYF	TGTGCAAGTCGCTCCCTCTTAGCAGACTACTACGAGCAGTACTTC
TRBJ2-7	once	-	TRBV19	CASSRMGAVTYEQYF	TGTGCCAGTAGCCGAATGGGTGCGGTTACCTACGAGCAGTACTTC
TRBJ2-5	-	-	TRBV7-9	CASSLNGGQQETQYF	TGTGCCAGCAGCTTAAACGGCGGACAGCAAGAGACCCAGTACTTC
TRBJ1-2	-	TRBD1	TRBV28	CASSINNRGGGYTF	TGTGCCAGCAGTATCAACAACAGGGGTGGGGGCTACACCTTC
TRBJ2-4	few	TRBD1	TRBV7-9	CATTGVKNIQYF	TGTGCCACAACAGGGGTCAAAAACATTCAGTACTTC
TRBJ1-1	-	TRBD1	TRBV5-1	CASIPGQGMNTEAFF	TGCGCCAGCATCCCGGGACAGGGCATGAACACTGAAGCTTTCTTT
TRBJ2-1	-	TRBD2	TRBV6-5	CASSYLRGGDNEQFF	TGTGCCAGCAGTTACCTCCGCGGGGGGGACAATGAGCAGTTCTTC
TRBJ2-2	-	TRBD1	TRBV19	CASNPTGGGTGELFF	TGTGCCAGTAACCCGACAGGGGGCGGCACCGGGGAGCTGTTTTTT
TRBJ1-1	-	TRBD1	TRBV5-1	CASSLVQGADQNTEAFF	TGCGCCAGCAGCTTGGTTCAGGGGGCGGACCAGAACACTGAAGCTTTCTTT
TRBJ1-5	-	-	TRBV7-2	CASSLAENQPQHF	TGTGCCAGCAGCTTAGCAGAGAATCAGCCCCAGCATTTT
TRBJ2-1	-	-	TRBV18	CASSPLGVADEQFF	TGTGCCAGCTCACCACTTGGTGTAGCCGATGAGCAGTTCTTC
TRBJ2-5	-	-	TRBV15	CATSRAGDQETQYF	TGTGCCACCAGCAGAGCCGGGGACCAAGAGACCCAGTACTTC
TRBJ1-2	few	TRBD1	TRBV4-3	CASSPRTTGFYGYTF	TGCGCCAGCAGCCCGAGAACGACAGGGTTCTATGGCTACACCTTC
TRBJ1-3	-	-	TRBV7-2	CASSLTGDVNTIYF	TGTGCCAGCAGCTTAACAGGCGATGTAAACACCATATATTTT
TRBJ1-5	-	-	TRBV27	CASSLTVNQPQHF	TGTGCCAGCAGTTTAACAGTCAATCAGCCCCAGCATTTT
TRBJ2-1	-	TRBD2	TRBV7-2	CASSSLLLAGFYNEQFF	TGTGCCAGCAGCTCTTTATTACTAGCGGGGTTTTACAATGAGCAGTTCTTC
TRBJ2-3	-	-	TRBV19	CASEDSYTDTQYF	TGTGCCAGCGAGGACTCATATACAGATACGCAGTATTTT
TRBJ1-3	-	TRBD1	TRBV28	CAIGTGLMSSGNTIYF	TGTGCCATAGGGACAGGGCTAATGAGCTCTGGAAACACCATATATTTT
TRBJ2-7	-	TRBD1	TRBV6-5	CATRTGPYEQYF	TGTGCCACCCGGACAGGGCCGTACGAGCAGTACTTC
TRBJ2-5	-	-	TRBV9	CASSRAVFQETQYF	TGTGCCAGCAGCCGAGCGGTTTTCCAAGAGACCCAGTACTTC
TRBJ2-1	-	TRBD2	TRBV10-1	CASSEGTGGKDEQFF	TGCGCCAGCAGTGAAGGAACGGGGGGGAAGGATGAGCAGTTCTTC
TRBJ1-1	-	-	TRBV6-6	CASSWTETEAFF	TGTGCCAGCAGTTGGACAGAGACTGAAGCTTTCTTT
TRBJ2-7	-	TRBD1	TRBV28	CASSNPGQAAYEQYF	TGTGCCAGCAGCAATCCGGGACAGGCGGCCTACGAGCAGTACTTC
TRBJ2-3	-	-	TRBV4-2	CASSQESGVTDTQYF	TGTGCCAGCAGCCAAGAGTCAGGGGTCACAGATACGCAGTATTTT
TRBJ2-2	-	-	TRBV11-3	CASSYDGSDPGELFF	TGTGCCAGCAGCTATGACGGAAGCGATCCCGGGGAGCTGTTTTTT
TRBJ2-7	-	-	TRBV5-4	CASSLAGSSYEQYF	TGTGCCAGCAGCTTGGCAGGAAGCTCCTACGAGCAGTACTTC
TRBJ1-5	few	-	TRBV5-4	CASGSNRDQPQHF	TGTGCCAGCGGGAGTAACAGGGACCAGCCCCAGCATTTT